This T cell receptor beta chain was recovered during a study of blood T cell repertoires in COVID-19 (TCRdb year 2020). Background for the entire study: The collaborator samples originated in the United States, Italy and Spain and spanned the acute and convalescent phases of COVID-19. The material from the prospective study consisted of cDNA or gDNA derived from T cells, B-cell-depleted T cells, or PBMCs. Subjects who had been exposed to COVID-19, were actively infected with it, or had recovered from it provided the deeply sampled blood TCRbeta repertoires that made up the dataset. The repertoires were made available in a free public database intended to serve as a resource for research on the immune response to SARS-CoV-2. The samples were drawn from two sources: the first 160 participants of the ongoing ImmuneRACE study, and 1,200 or so subjects contributed by 6 global collaborators. Sample metadata almost always included a de-identified subject ID, COVID-19 status, age in years and sex. HLA class I and class II types, where available, came from metadata supplied by the sample provider rather than from assay-based typing.

TCRbeta CDR3 regions were amplified from genomic DNA using the immunoSEQ Assay, a bias-controlled multiplex PCR. In the original analysis: The number of nucleated cells in each sample was estimated from the amplification of reference gene primers within the assay. To quantify the absolute abundance of each unique TCRbeta CDR3 rearrangement, sequence reads were collapsed and filtered. For each sample, productive Simpson clonality was calculated as the square root of Simpson's diversity index across productive rearrangements. The clones in this table, taken by TCRdb from immuneACCESS, are in-frame only. Not every clone is retained; where verified, under half of the shortfall comes from an unresolved V gene, and the cause of the rest is unknown. V and J calls and clone size come straight from that table; D and trimming were deduced from the DNA. Counted in this sample were a few hundred thousand clones; over 70% of them appeared once. The ten largest clonotypes hold approximately 1.1% of the sample.

The CDR3 runs 13 residues from the cysteine to the phenylalanine. Only the CDR3 region is kept as DNA, spanning 39 bases read in frame from base 1. The junction carries 7 bases between V and J, which are trimmed by 5 bases and 2 bases respectively. CDR1 and CDR2 are drawn from the germline V gene: SNHLY, FYNNEI. A word on this clone: Its antigen is still unknown. Base qualities are missing; no much larger clone stands one base away.

Collaborating institutions collected whole blood in K2EDTA tubes following their own protocols. For TCRbeta analysis, collaborator samples were shipped as frozen whole blood, as isolated PBMCs, or as DNA extracted from either sample type. The paper's findings and limits, for the study overall: How much clinical and demographic metadata was included differed by source and by participant, and the metadata was provided uncurated.

The chain is assembled from TRBV2 and TRBJ2-1, with a weak D call of TRBD2 (5 bases match). This receptor was taken from a woman in her forties or fifties with acute or convalescent COVID-19. Material for sequencing was peripheral blood. Here is the DNA: TGTGCCAGCAGTTCCGGGACCTACAATGAGCAGTTCTTC. The translation is CASSSGTYNEQFF.